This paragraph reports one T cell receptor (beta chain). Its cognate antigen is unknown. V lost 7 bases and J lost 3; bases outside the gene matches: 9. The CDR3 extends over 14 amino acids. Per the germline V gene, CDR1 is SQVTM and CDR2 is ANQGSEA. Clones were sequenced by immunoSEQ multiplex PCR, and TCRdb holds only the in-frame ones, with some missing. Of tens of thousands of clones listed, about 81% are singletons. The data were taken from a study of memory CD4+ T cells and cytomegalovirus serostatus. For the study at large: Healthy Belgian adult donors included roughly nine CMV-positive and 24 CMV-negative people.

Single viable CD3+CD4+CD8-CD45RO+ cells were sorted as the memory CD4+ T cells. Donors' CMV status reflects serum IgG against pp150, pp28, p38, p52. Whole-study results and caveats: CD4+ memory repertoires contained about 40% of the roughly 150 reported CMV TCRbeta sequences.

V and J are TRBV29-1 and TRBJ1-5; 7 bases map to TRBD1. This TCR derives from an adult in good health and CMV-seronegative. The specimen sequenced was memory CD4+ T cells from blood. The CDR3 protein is CSARGTDHNQPQHF. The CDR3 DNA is TGCAGCGCCCGGGGGACAGACCACAATCAGCCCCAGCATTTT.